This TCR beta chain was captured in a study of vaccination and CD4 T cells after COVID-19 (dated by TCRdb to the early 2020s). Study-wide context: Convalescent patients had a positive SARS-CoV-2 result on nasal swab PCR, and of these patients, several had mild disease and one had severe disease. Participants received two doses of either the Pfizer-BioNTech BNT162b2 vaccine (n=8) or the Moderna mRNA-1273 vaccine (n=2). As controls, cultures received a CEFX viral epitope pool (the positive control), an HIV-1 Nef peptide pool (the negative control), or no peptide at all. Overlapping spike peptide pools from SARS-CoV-2 and from the common cold coronaviruses HCoV-NL63, HCoV-OC43 and HCoV-229E were used as culture stimuli. Post-vaccine blood samples were obtained a median of around 74 days after the second vaccine dose, with a range of roughly 14 to 241 days. Post-COVID blood samples from convalescent patients were collected a median of around 100 days after diagnosis, with a range of roughly 35 to 180 days. In the convalescent cohort there were six males and four females, among whom were two Hispanic individuals, seven Caucasians, two Asians and one multiracial person. The spike-specific CD4+ TCR repertoire was compared before and after mRNA vaccination in approximately 9 COVID-19 convalescent patients and several infection-naive healthy vaccine recipients. Results and caveats for the whole study, not just this receptor: An increase in the median number of SARS-CoV-2-reactive clonotypes from 20 to 25 after infection to roughly 38 after vaccination was observed, but the change was not found to be significant. Of the vaccine-specific clones in convalescent patients, 304 of 307, or nearly all, reacted only to SARS-CoV-2 spike and did not cross-react with common cold coronaviruses. Relatively few convalescent patients were included in the study, and early timepoints after natural infection were not analyzed. In convalescent patients, a median approximately 86% of post-vaccine SARS-CoV-2-reactive clones were detected only after vaccination, and vaccine-specific priming was suggested by this finding.

A note on this clonotype: Its recognized antigen is unknown. Qualities for individual bases were not recorded, and no much larger clone is one base off.

The sample's treatment or condition label is to be understood as: roughly 10-day PBMC culture with coronavirus spike peptide pools or control peptides (ViraFEST assay). The study used the ViraFEST assay, which expanded antigen-specific T cells with peptide pools and then identified expanded clonotypes by TCR sequencing. Positive SARS-CoV-2 PCR tests in the convalescent patients dated from March to December 2020, before Alpha, Beta and Delta variants emerged in the United States. Each well held two million PBMCs cultured with approximately 9.1 ug/ml peptide pools in IMDM containing approximately 5% human AB serum and roughly 9 IU/ml IL-2. Half of the culture medium was replaced with fresh IL-2-containing medium on days 3 and 7. Once the cells had been in culture for over 9 days, the EasySep CD4+ T cell isolation kit was used to isolate CD4+ T cells by negative selection. Ficoll-Paque Plus gradient centrifugation was used to isolate PBMCs from whole blood, and the isolated PBMCs were then either used fresh or cryopreserved at -140C. Each culture condition was generally run in triplicate wells.

The trim is 0 bases for V and 4 bases for J, with a gap of 12 bases between the germline ends. Counted from cysteine to phenylalanine, this CDR3 has 14 amino acids. Solely the CDR3 DNA is kept, with 42 bases framed from the first base. Based on the germline V gene (reference sequence), the CDR1 and CDR2 sequences are DFQATT and SNEGSKA. Library preparation employed PCR. At the Johns Hopkins FTIC core, DNA from the cultured CD4+ T cells underwent TCR sequencing with the Oncomine TCR Beta short-read assay. Genomic DNA was extracted from the cultured CD4+ T cells with the QIAamp micro DNA kit. Oncomine TCR Beta libraries made from cultured CD4+ T cells were pooled using unique dual indexes and sequenced on an Illumina iSeq 100. In the paper's pipeline: Non-productive sequences were removed, and CDR3s that did not start with C, did not end with F or W, or were shorter than 7 amino acids were discarded. The MANAFEST web application identified antigen-specific clonotypes by comparing peptide-stimulated wells against reference wells and other culture wells. Positive clones required FDR below 0.05, an odds ratio above 5, and productive frequency above 0.1% in at least two of three replicate wells. A clonotype counted as cross-reactive if it showed significant expansion both in the SARS-CoV-2 spike wells and in at least one common cold coronavirus spike condition. Similarity between CDR3 sequences was evaluated in R version 3.6.1 using Levenshtein distances (stringdist) and unrooted phylogenetic trees (ape). Using fastp at Q25 and MiXCR, TCRdb reprocessed the public reads and kept productive beta chains. CDR3 protein duplicates are merged, each entry listing the most common genes and DNA. For this entry, the V and J calls and clone size follow TCRdb and not the study's own pipeline. The sample yields about 9,100 distinct CDR3 sequences; about two thirds were counted once. About two fifths of the sample is taken by the ten largest.

This clonotype originated in a human donor who had recovered from COVID-19. Recombination linked TRBV20-1 to TRBJ1-1; the D gene is perhaps TRBD1, on 6 matching bases. Sequencing was performed on CD4+ T cells from blood, cultured in vitro. The DNA reads TGCAGTGCTAGAGATCGGAGGGGGGGCACTGAAGCTTTCTTT. The translation is CSARDRRGGTEAFF.